What follows describes a single T cell receptor (beta chain). The antigen is not known. This sample stems from a study of graft-versus-host responses after intestinal transplantation. Study results and limitations: Those patients showing graft-donor T cell macrochimerism displayed high graft-versus-host to host-versus-graft clonal ratios in allografts.

This CDR3 has 15 amino acids. The V segment lost 2 bases and the J segment 5 bases; nucleotides outside the gene matches: 7. Looked up from germline, CDR1 is MNHEY and CDR2 is SVGAGI. Libraries were prepared by immunoSEQ multiplex PCR; TCRdb keeps only in-frame clonotypes and omits some of them. The sample records over 65,000 clones, 91% being singletons. This receptor was obtained from a human donor who received an intestinal transplant. The gene calls are TRBV6-5 and TRBJ2-7; 9 bases match TRBD2. The input for sequencing was unstimulated CD4+ T cells sorted from spleen or lymph node cells, taken before intestinal transplant. CDR3 sequence reads: CASSYEAGGRHEQYF. Here the CDR3 DNA reads TGTGCCAGCAGTTACGAGGCGGGGGGGCGGCACGAGCAGTACTTC.